Below are 29 T cell receptor beta chains sequenced from a single sample in a study of blood T cell repertoires in COVID-19. Profiled with immunoSEQ multiplex PCR; TCRdb holds only in-frame clones, not every one. The table has 150,000 to 200,000 clones, 75% to 85% seen once. Sequencing was carried out using peripheral blood. The receptors were gathered from a human donor in a cohort sampled during active COVID-19.

As DNA, the CDR3 is TGTGCCACAGGGACTAGCGGGGCTACAGATACGCAGTATTTT. Its translation: CATGTSGATDTQYF. The V and J genes are TRBV10-3 and TRBJ2-3, with TRBD2 identical over 13 bases. J was trimmed by 3 bases and V by 10 bases; bases with no gene match: 4. The V gene's germline CDR1 is ENHRY and CDR2 SYGVKD. The CDR3 covers 14 residues.

The rearrangement joins TRBV24-1 to TRBJ2-7, with a weak D call TRBD1 (6 bases). Germline values: CDR1 KGHDR, CDR2 SFDVKD. The CDR3 is 15 amino acids. The V end lost 4 bases, the J end lost 4 bases, and 16 bases lay between the germline ends. CDR3 loop: CATSDPARGGYEQYF. The CDR3, as DNA: TGTGCCACCAGTGACCCCGCCCGAGGGGGTTACGAGCAGTACTTC.

The chain links TRBV11-3 to TRBJ2-7; 9 nucleotides align to TRBD1. Unmatched junction bases numbered 8, after V lost 3 bases and J lost 5 bases. There are 15 residues in the CDR3. CDR1 and CDR2 from the germline V gene are SGHNT and YENEEA. The CDR3 reads CASSFSGTGNHEQYF. The CDR3 DNA reads as TGTGCCAGCAGCTTCTCCGGGACAGGGAACCACGAGCAGTACTTC.

This clone occurred once. The chain has TRBV3-1 (or the pseudogene TRBV3-2) and TRBJ2-7; 7 bases are shared with TRBD2. The germline gives CDR1 LGHDT, CDR2 YNNKEL (reference sequence). This CDR3 is built from 17 residues. The trim removed 0 bases at V and 2 bases at J, leaving 10 bases unmatched. The CDR3 DNA reads as TGTGCCAGCAGCCAAGATCCGACTAGCTCCGGCGCCTACGAGCAGTACTTC. It yields the protein CASSQDPTSSGAYEQYF.

V and J are TRBV10-3 and TRBJ2-7; 12 bases map to TRBD2. The germline V gene encodes CDR1 ENHRY and CDR2 SYGVKD. CDR3 length: 16 residues. Germline trimming cut 0 bases from V and 4 bases from J; bases unmatched to any gene: 4. The CDR3 sequence: CAISESLAGGPYEQYF. The CDR3 DNA is TGTGCCATCAGTGAGTCCCTAGCGGGAGGGCCGTACGAGCAGTACTTC.

The chain combines TRBV14 with TRBJ2-3; D perhaps matches TRBD2 (5 bases). Trimming removed 0 bases at V and 5 bases at J, with 9 bases between. The CDR3 is 14 residues long. CDR1 is SGHDN and CDR2 is FVKESK in the germline V gene. This CDR3 reads CASSQDTRLDTQYF. The CDR3 nucleotides read TGTGCCAGCAGCCAAGATACTAGGCTAGATACGCAGTATTTT.

V is TRBV6-2 or TRBV6-3 and J is TRBJ2-1; 7 bases match TRBD2. This CDR3 region has 20 residues. In germline, CDR1 is MNHEY, CDR2 SVGEGT. V shed 4 bases and J 0 bases; nucleotides not matched to a gene: 18. The CDR3 spells CASSSPSSRGRTSSYNEQFF. CDR3 DNA sequence: TGTGCCAGCAGTTCCCCTTCGAGTAGGGGCCGGACTAGCTCCTACAATGAGCAGTTCTTC.

The chain links TRBV9 to TRBJ2-7, with 7 bases matching TRBD1. CDR3 length: 15 amino acids. Germline V gene sequence: CDR1 SGDLS, CDR2 YYNGEE. V was clipped by 3 bases and J by 2 bases; unmatched bases: 8. The CDR3 coding sequence is TGTGCCAGCAGCGCCTCGAGGGGGCCAACCTACGAGCAGTACTTC. Translation: CASSASRGPTYEQYF.

V gene TRBV29-1 combines with J gene TRBJ2-5; TRBD1 aligns across 7 bases. Losses at the gene ends were 6 bases for V and 1 base for J; bases not matched to a gene: 11. The CDR3 loop spans 15 amino acids. Germline-derived CDR1 and CDR2 are SQVTM and ANQGSEA. This CDR3 reads CSVASGTAVQETQYF. The CDR3, as DNA: TGCAGCGTCGCCTCCGGGACAGCTGTCCAAGAGACCCAGTACTTC.

V gene TRBV6-1 combines with J gene TRBJ2-4; 7 bases align to TRBD1. CDR1 and CDR2 from the germline V gene are MNHNS and SASEGT. The CDR3 is 14 amino acids. Unmatched junction bases numbered 5, after V lost 3 bases and J lost 6 bases. CDR3 sequence (DNA): TGTGCCAGCAGTGACGGGACAGTGTTAAACATTCAGTACTTC. Translation gives CASSDGTVLNIQYF.

The V call is TRBV6-2 or TRBV6-3, the J call TRBJ1-4, with D hard to call. Germline V gene sequence: CDR1 MNHEY, CDR2 SVGEGT. V was shortened by 0 bases and J by 7 bases, with 12 bases between the two germline ends. CDR3 size: 15 residues. The CDR3 reads CASSYSKGDGEKLFF. In DNA, the CDR3 is TGTGCCAGCAGTTACTCCAAGGGAGATGGTGAAAAACTGTTTTTT.

The rearrangement uses TRBV3-1 (or the pseudogene TRBV3-2) and TRBJ2-7; D is undetermined. This CDR3 has 14 residues. CDR1 LGHDT and CDR2 YNNKEL come from the germline V gene (reference sequence). Trimming took off 4 bases at V and 0 bases at J, with 10 bases between the two ends. The CDR3 region has the DNA TGTGCCAGCAGCCCGCGGCCGGACTCCTACGAGCAGTACTTC. This translates into CASSPRPDSYEQYF.

The chain combines TRBV6-1 with TRBJ1-5; TRBD1 matches at 9 bases. Germline V gene sequence: CDR1 MNHNS, CDR2 SASEGT. V lost 4 bases to trimming and J lost 0 bases; unmatched junction nucleotides: 13. CDR3 size: 19 residues. In DNA form, the CDR3 reads TGTGCCAGCAGTGGCCTGAGGGGACAGGGAGAGAATAGCAATCAGCCCCAGCATTTT. Protein sequence: CASSGLRGQGENSNQPQHF.

The chain has TRBV28 and TRBJ2-2, with 9 nucleotides matching TRBD1. Germline trimming cut 3 bases from V and 3 bases from J; bases unmatched to any gene: 5. CDR1 and CDR2 from the germline V gene are MDHEN and SYDVKM. This CDR3 region has 16 residues. The CDR3 loop is CASSFNRGRDTGELFF. CDR3 DNA sequence: TGTGCCAGCAGTTTCAACAGGGGGCGTGACACCGGGGAGCTGTTTTTT.

This chain joins TRBV4-3 and TRBJ1-2; the match to TRBD1 covers 8 bases. The CDR3 totals 15 residues. Unmatched junction bases numbered 3, after V lost 3 bases and J lost 0 bases. The germline V gene has CDR1 LGHNA and CDR2 YSLEER. The CDR3 sequence: CASSQLQGANYGYTF. In nucleotides, the CDR3 is TGCGCCAGCAGCCAGCTACAGGGGGCTAACTATGGCTACACCTTC.

This clone has only a few counts. The gene calls are TRBV7-9 and TRBJ2-7; TRBD1 aligns across 8 bases. Germline V gene lookup returns CDR1 SEHNR and CDR2 FQNEAQ (reference sequence). CDR3 length: 13 residues. The V gene end was trimmed by 5 bases and the J gene end by 5 bases; junction bases not matched to a gene: 5. CDR3 in DNA: TGTGCCAGCAGCCCGGACAGGGTTAACGAGCAGTACTTC. It yields the protein CASSPDRVNEQYF.

V gene TRBV28 combines with J gene TRBJ1-1; the match to TRBD1 covers 7 bases. Looked up from germline, CDR1 is MDHEN and CDR2 is SYDVKM. The length of the CDR3 is 15 residues. Trimming removed 5 bases from V and 0 bases from J; junction bases left unmatched: 6. The CDR3 nucleotides read TGTGCCAGCAGTCTTCGGGACAGAGTGAACACTGAAGCTTTCTTT. Protein product: CASSLRDRVNTEAFF.

This clone appeared a single time. The chain couples TRBV11-2 to TRBJ1-1; 9 bases are shared with TRBD1. V gave up 3 bases and J gave up 4 bases; unmatched junction bases: 3. Germline CDR1 is SGHAT and CDR2 is FQNNGV. The CDR3 covers 14 residues. For the CDR3, the DNA is TGTGCCAGCAGCTTGTCGGGACAGGGCACTGAAGCTTTCTTT. It translates to CASSLSGQGTEAFF.

The genes are TRBV7-8 and TRBJ2-3; D possibly matches TRBD1 or TRBD2 (5 bases each). From germline, CDR1 is SGHVS and CDR2 FQNEAQ. CDR3 length: 13 residues. Trimming left V 7 bases short and J 2 bases short, with 10 bases between. The CDR3 sequence: CASTRGLTDTQYF. CDR3 in DNA: TGTGCCAGCACCCGGGGCCTCACAGATACGCAGTATTTT.

The rearrangement uses TRBV27 and TRBJ2-1; the D gene is possibly TRBD2 (6 bases). This CDR3 has 16 amino acids. From germline, CDR1 is MNHEY and CDR2 SMNVEV (reference sequence). V lost 2 bases and J 4 bases, leaving 15 bases between the germline ends. This CDR3 is CASSLGGGRAYNEQFF. CDR3 DNA sequence: TGTGCCAGCAGTTTAGGGGGAGGACGAGCATACAATGAGCAGTTCTTC.

V is TRBV10-1 and J is TRBJ1-2, with a possible D match to TRBD1 (5 bases). Per the germline V gene, CDR1 is WNHNN and CDR2 is SYGVQD (reference sequence). The CDR3 loop spans 14 amino acids. V lost 0 bases, J lost 4 bases, and 9 bases lay in between. Written as DNA, the CDR3 is TGCGCCAGCAGTGAGTCGAACAGGCCCTATGGCTACACCTTC. Its protein is CASSESNRPYGYTF.

As DNA, the CDR3 is TGTGCCAGCAGCGCCCAAGGACATATGAACACTGAAGCTTTCTTT. Translating it yields CASSAQGHMNTEAFF. This chain joins TRBV9 and TRBJ1-1; TRBD1 might be the D (5 bases). From germline, CDR1 is SGDLS and CDR2 YYNGEE. Between the trimmed V and J ends, which lost 3 bases and 0 bases, there was a span of 12 bases. This CDR3 region has 15 residues.

This clone came up a few times. CDR3 protein: CASSLGYAGAQAHEQYF. DNA of the CDR3: TGCGCCAGCAGCTTGGGGTACGCGGGGGCCCAGGCCCACGAGCAGTACTTC. The chain combines TRBV5-1 with TRBJ2-7; possible D gene TRBD2, 7 bases. The germline CDR1 and CDR2 sequences are SGHRS and YFSETQ. The V end was cut by 0 bases, the J end by 5 bases, with 21 bases between. The CDR3 loop spans 17 amino acids.

V usage is TRBV5-6 and J usage is TRBJ2-1, with 10 bases aligning to TRBD2. CDR3 size: 15 residues. V shed 1 base and J 6 bases; nucleotides not matched to a gene: 4. In germline, CDR1 is SGHDT, CDR2 YYEEEE. The CDR3 coding sequence is TGTGCCAGCAGCTTGCTCCGGACTAGCGGCAATGAGCAGTTCTTC. Translated, it gives CASSLLRTSGNEQFF. Full variable domain (outside the CDR3, taken from reference TRBV5-6 and TRBJ2-1): DAGVTQSPTHLIKTRGQQVTLRCSPKSGHDTVSWYQQALGQGPQFIFQYYEEEERQRGNFPDRFSGHQFPNYSSELNVNALLLGDSALYLCASSLLRTSGNEQFFGPGTRLTVL.

CDR3 region: CASSLPMSGNTEAFF. The CDR3 coding sequence is TGTGCCAGCAGCCTACCGATGTCGGGGAACACTGAAGCTTTCTTT. The chain joins TRBV5-6 to TRBJ1-1; D ambiguous. Germline lookup yields CDR1 SGHDT and CDR2 YYEEEE. The CDR3 spans 15 residues. V gave up 4 bases and J gave up 1 base, with 14 bases separating them.

V is TRBV5-1 and J is TRBJ1-2; 7 bases fit TRBD1. In germline, CDR1 is SGHRS, CDR2 YFSETQ. This CDR3 is built from 13 residues. The junction had 5 bases not matched to a gene; V was cut back by 0 bases and J by 9 bases. CDR3 DNA sequence: TGCGCCAGCAGCTTGGAGGCAGGGGGGCGCTACACCTTC. Its translation is CASSLEAGGRYTF.

This rearrangement joins TRBV6-2 or TRBV6-3 to TRBJ1-1; 9 bases align to TRBD1. Germline assignment: CDR1 MNHEY and CDR2 SVGEGT. V was clipped by 0 bases and J by 10 bases; unmatched bases: 6. This CDR3 region has 14 residues. CDR3 protein: CASSYSQGAGGAFF. CDR3 nucleotides: TGTGCCAGCAGTTACTCACAGGGGGCAGGGGGAGCTTTCTTT.

The chain joins TRBV6-5 to TRBJ2-4; a possible D gene is TRBD2 (6 bases). V lost 0 bases and J lost 0, with 9 bases in between. This CDR3 is 16 amino acids long. The germline V gene has CDR1 MNHEY and CDR2 SVGAGI. In DNA form, the CDR3 reads TGTGCCAGCAGTTACTCCGGAGGGCTAGCCAAAAACATTCAGTACTTC. This sequence encodes CASSYSGGLAKNIQYF.

This chain uses TRBV5-5 with TRBJ2-7; 11 bases line up with TRBD1. The V gene's germline CDR1 is SGHKS and CDR2 YYEKEE (reference sequence). This CDR3 contains 14 residues. Losses at the gene ends were 3 bases for V and 4 bases for J; bases not matched to a gene: 3. The CDR3 reads CASSSGQGAYEQYF. CDR3 sequence (DNA): TGTGCCAGCAGCTCCGGACAGGGGGCTTACGAGCAGTACTTC.